In its sample, the clone carrying this T cell receptor (beta chain) was seen many times. Antigen unknown. These data come from a study of T cells after yellow fever vaccination. Broader study findings: Clones from primary vaccination mostly reappeared after the booster (approximately 96% CD4, roughly 87% CD8). It was a small share of clonotypes that appeared in both CD4 and CD8 compartments. Though it reached lower strength, the secondary response hit its peak faster, day 5 versus 15.

Universal primer sites and UMIs were introduced during 5'RACE template-switching synthesis of TCR cDNA. TCRdb processed the 5' RACE reads anew with MiXCR; each CDR3 protein has one entry. The sample yields 500,000 to 650,000 distinct CDR3 sequences, less than 20% seen once. The sequencing used PBMCs, collected 4 to 6 days after the first yellow fever vaccination. The TCR was taken from a man aged 18 to 29 who received the YFV17D yellow fever vaccine.

This CDR3 reads CSAGLADTQYF. DNA of the CDR3: TGCAGTGCAGGACTAGCAGATACGCAGTATTTT. The rearrangement uses TRBV20-1 and TRBJ2-3; 7 bases are a match to TRBD2. The CDR3 length is 11 residues. After removal of 6 bases from V and 4 bases from J, the junction contained 1 base not matched to a gene. Per germline, CDR1 DFQATT and CDR2 SNEGSKA (reference sequence).